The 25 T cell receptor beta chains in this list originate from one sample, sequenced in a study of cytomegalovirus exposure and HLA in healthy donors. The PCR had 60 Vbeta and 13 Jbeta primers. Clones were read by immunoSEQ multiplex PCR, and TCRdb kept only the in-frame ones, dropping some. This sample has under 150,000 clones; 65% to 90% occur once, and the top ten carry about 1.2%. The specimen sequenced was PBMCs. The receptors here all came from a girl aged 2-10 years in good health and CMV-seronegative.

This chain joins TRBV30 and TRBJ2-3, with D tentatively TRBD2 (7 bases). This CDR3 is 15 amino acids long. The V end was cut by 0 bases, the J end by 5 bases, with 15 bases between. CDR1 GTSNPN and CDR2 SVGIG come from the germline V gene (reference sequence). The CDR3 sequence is CAWSVLGGRGDTQYF. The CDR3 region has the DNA TGTGCCTGGAGTGTCCTGGGGGGGCGCGGAGATACGCAGTATTTT.

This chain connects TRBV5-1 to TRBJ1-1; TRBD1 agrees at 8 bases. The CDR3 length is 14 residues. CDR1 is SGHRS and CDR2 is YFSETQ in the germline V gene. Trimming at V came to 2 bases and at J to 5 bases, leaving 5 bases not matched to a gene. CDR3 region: CASSFPGGATEAFF. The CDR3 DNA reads TGCGCCAGCAGCTTTCCAGGGGGCGCGACTGAAGCTTTCTTT.

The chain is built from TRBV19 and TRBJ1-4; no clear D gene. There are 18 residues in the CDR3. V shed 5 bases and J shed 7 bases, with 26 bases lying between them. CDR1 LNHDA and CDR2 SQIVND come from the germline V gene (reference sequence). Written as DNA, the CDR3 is TGTGCCAGTAGTTCACAGACAAACCCAGGAAGACGGCGTGAAAAACTGTTTTTT. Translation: CASSSQTNPGRRREKLFF.

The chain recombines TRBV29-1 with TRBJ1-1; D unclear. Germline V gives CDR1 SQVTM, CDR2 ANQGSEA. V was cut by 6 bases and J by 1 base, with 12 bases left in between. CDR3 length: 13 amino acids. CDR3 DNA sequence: TGCAGCGTAAAAGCTTCGGGGAACACTGAAGCTTTCTTT. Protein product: CSVKASGNTEAFF.

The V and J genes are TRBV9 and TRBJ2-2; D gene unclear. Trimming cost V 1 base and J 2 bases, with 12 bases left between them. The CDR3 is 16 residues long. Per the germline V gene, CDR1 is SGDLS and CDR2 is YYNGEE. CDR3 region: CASSVSGKPNTGELFF. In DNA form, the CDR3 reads TGTGCCAGCAGCGTATCAGGAAAACCAAACACCGGGGAGCTGTTTTTT.

The CDR3 DNA reads as TGCGCCAGCAGCCAAGAGCGTACCGACACCGGGGAGCTGTTTTTT. Its translation: CASSQERTDTGELFF. V is TRBV4-3 and J is TRBJ2-2; no firm D call. The CDR3 loop spans 15 amino acids. Germline CDR1 reads LGHNA; CDR2 reads YSLEER. V lost 0 bases and J lost 3, with 8 bases in between.

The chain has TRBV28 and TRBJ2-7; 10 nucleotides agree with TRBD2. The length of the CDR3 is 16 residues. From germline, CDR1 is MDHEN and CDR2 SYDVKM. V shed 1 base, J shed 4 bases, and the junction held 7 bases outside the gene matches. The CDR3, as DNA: TGTGCCAGCAGTTTATTTGCTAGCGGGAGTTCTTACGAGCAGTACTTC. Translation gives CASSLFASGSSYEQYF. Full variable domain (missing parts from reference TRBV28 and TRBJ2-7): DVKVTQSSRYLVKRTGEKVFLECVQDMDHENMFWYRQDPGLGLRLIYFSYDVKMKEKGDIPEGYSVSREKKERFSLILESASTNQTSMYLCASSLFASGSSYEQYFGPGTRLTVT.

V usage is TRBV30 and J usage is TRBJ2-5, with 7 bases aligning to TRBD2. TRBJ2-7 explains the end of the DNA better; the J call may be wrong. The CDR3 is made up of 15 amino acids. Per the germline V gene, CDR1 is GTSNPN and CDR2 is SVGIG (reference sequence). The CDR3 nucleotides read TGTGCCTGGAGTGGATGGGAGGGGAGGCCCTACGAGCAGTACTTC. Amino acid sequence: CAWSGWEGRPYEQYF.

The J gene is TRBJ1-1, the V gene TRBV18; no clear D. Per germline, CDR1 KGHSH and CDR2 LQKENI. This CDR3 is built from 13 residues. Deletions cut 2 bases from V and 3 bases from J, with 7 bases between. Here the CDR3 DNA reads TGTGCCAGCTCACCAGGCGGAGACACTGAAGCTTTCTTT. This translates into CASSPGGDTEAFF. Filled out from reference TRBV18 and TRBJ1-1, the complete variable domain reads NAGVMQNPRHLVRRRGQEARLRCSPMKGHSHVYWYRQLPEEGLKFMVYLQKENIIDESGMPKERFSAEFPKEGPSILRIQQVVRGDSAAYFCASSPGGDTEAFFGQGTRLTVV.

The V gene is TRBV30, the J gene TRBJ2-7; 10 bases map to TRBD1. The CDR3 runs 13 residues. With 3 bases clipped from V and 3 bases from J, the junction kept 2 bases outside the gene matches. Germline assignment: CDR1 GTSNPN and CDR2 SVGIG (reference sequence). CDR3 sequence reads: CAWRGTGVYEQYF. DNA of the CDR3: TGTGCCTGGAGGGGGACAGGGGTCTACGAGCAGTACTTC.

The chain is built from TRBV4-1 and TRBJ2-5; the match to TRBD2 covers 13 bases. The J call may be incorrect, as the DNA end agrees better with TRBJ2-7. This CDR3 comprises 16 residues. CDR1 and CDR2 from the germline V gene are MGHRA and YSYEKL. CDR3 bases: TGCGCCAGCAGCCAAGATCCGGGACTAGCGGGACCCGAGCAGTACTTC. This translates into CASSQDPGLAGPEQYF.

CDR3 residues: CASRRTGRGETQYF. DNA of the CDR3: TGTGCCAGCCGTAGGACAGGGCGGGGAGAGACCCAGTACTTC. The chain couples TRBV14 to TRBJ2-5; 8 bases map to TRBD1. V lost 8 bases, J lost 4 bases, and 9 bases stayed unmatched. The CDR3 extends over 14 amino acids. CDR1 is SGHDN, CDR2 FVKESK, per germline.

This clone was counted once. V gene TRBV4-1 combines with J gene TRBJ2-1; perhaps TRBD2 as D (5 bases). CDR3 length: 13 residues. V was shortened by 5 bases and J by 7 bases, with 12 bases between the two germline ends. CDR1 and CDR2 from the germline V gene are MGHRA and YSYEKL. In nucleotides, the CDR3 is TGCGCCAGCAGCTACCGAACGGGGAATGAGCAGTTCTTC. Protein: CASSYRTGNEQFF.

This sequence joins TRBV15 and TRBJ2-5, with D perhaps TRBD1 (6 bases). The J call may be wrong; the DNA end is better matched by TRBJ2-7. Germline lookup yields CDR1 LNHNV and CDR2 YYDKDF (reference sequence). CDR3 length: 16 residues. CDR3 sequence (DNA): TGTGCCACCAGCAGAAATACAGGGTTTGGGTCCTACGAGCAGTACTTC. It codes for CATSRNTGFGSYEQYF.

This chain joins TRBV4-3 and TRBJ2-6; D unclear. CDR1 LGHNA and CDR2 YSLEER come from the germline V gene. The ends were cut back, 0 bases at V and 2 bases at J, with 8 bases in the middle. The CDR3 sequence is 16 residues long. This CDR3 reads CASSQDPRAGANVLTF. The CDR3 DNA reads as TGCGCCAGCAGCCAAGATCCCCGGGCTGGGGCCAACGTCCTGACTTTC.

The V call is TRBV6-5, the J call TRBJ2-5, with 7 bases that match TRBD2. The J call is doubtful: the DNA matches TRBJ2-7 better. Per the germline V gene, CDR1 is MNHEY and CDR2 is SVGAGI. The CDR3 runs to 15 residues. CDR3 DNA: TGTGCCAGCAGTTACTTACGGGAGGCCTCCTACGAGCAGTACTTC. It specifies CASSYLREASYEQYF.

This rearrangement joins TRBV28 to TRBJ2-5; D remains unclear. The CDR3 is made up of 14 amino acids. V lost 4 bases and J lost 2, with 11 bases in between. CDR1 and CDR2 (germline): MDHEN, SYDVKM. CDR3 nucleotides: TGTGCCAGCAGTTCAGGCGAGAAACAAGAGACCCAGTACTTC. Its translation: CASSSGEKQETQYF. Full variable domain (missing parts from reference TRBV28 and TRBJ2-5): DVKVTQSSRYLVKRTGEKVFLECVQDMDHENMFWYRQDPGLGLRLIYFSYDVKMKEKGDIPEGYSVSREKKERFSLILESASTNQTSMYLCASSSGEKQETQYFGPGTRLLVL.

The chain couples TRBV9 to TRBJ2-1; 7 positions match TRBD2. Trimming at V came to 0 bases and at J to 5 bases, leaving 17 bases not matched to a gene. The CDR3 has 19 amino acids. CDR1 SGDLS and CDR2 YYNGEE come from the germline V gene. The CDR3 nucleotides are TGTGCCAGCAGCGTAGAGGTCCCCGGGGGAGCGGGGAGGGACAATGAGCAGTTCTTC. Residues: CASSVEVPGGAGRDNEQFF.

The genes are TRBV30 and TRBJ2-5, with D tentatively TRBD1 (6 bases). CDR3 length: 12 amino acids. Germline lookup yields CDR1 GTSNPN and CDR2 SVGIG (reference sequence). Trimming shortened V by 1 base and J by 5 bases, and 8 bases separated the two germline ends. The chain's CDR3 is CAWSGGGETQYF. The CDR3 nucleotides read TGTGCCTGGAGTGGAGGGGGTGAGACCCAGTACTTC. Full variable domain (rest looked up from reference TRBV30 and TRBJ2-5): SQTIHQWPATLVQPVGSPLSLECTVEGTSNPNLYWYRQAAGRGLQLLFYSVGIGQISSEVPQNLSASRPQDRQFILSSKKLLLSDSGFYLCAWSGGGETQYFGPGTRLLVL.

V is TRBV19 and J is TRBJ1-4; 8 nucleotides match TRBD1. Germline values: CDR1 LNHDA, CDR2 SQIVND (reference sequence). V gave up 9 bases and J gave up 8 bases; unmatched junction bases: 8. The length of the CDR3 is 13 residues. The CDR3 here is CASRQGIGEKLFF. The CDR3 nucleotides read TGTGCCAGCCGACAGGGGATAGGAGAAAAACTGTTTTTT.

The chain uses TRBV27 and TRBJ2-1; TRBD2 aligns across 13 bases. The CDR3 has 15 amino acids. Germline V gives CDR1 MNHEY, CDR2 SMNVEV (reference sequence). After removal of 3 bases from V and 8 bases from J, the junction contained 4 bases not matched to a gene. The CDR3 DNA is TGTGCCAGCAGTTTTTACGGACTAGCGGGAGATGAGCAGTTCTTC. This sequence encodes CASSFYGLAGDEQFF.

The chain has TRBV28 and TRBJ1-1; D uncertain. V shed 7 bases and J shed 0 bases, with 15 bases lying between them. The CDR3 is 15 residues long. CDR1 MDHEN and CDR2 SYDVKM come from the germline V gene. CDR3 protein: CASTELEPMNTEAFF. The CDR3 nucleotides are TGTGCCAGCACTGAATTGGAGCCTATGAACACTGAAGCTTTCTTT.

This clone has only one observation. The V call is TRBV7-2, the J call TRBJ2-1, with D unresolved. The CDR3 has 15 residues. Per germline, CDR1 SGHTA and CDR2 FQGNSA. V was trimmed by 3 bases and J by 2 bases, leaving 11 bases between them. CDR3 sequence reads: CASSFPPSAYNEQFF. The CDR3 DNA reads TGTGCCAGCAGCTTTCCTCCGTCGGCCTACAATGAGCAGTTCTTC.

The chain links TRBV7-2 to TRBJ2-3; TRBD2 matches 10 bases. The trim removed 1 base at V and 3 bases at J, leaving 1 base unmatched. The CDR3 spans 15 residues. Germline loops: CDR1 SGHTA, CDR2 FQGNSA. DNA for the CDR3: TGTGCCAGCAGCTTAGGGACTAGCGGAACAGATACGCAGTATTTT. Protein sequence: CASSLGTSGTDTQYF.

CDR3 protein: CASSPGGQNTEAFF. CDR3 in DNA: TGTGCCAGCAGCCCCGGAGGGCAAAACACTGAAGCTTTCTTT. The chain is built from TRBV6-1 and TRBJ1-1; no clear D gene. Deletions cut 6 bases from V and 2 bases from J, with 13 bases between. From germline, CDR1 is MNHNS and CDR2 SASEGT. The CDR3 runs to 14 residues.